This TCR beta chain was captured in a study of blood T cells in healthy people across ages. Germline lookup yields CDR1 LGHNA and CDR2 YSLEER. After removal of 1 base from V and 7 bases from J, the junction contained 9 bases not matched to a gene. CDR3 size: 15 residues. This clonotype has ten or more counts. A second PCR, run for about 7 to 11 cycles, used a sample-barcoded 5' primer plus a J-beta primer mix. The template-switch adaptor was a 5' adaptor with 12 random nucleotides. It tagged each cDNA molecule. Using its own MiXCR run on the 5' RACE reads, TCRdb lists one record per CDR3 protein. The sample records fewer than 800,000 distinct CDR3 sequences, more than 40% being singletons. Donor samples were obtained from healthy Caucasian individuals from Russia, aged about 6 to 100. Whenever a sample was processed, at least 6 million PBMCs were isolated.

The sequencing sample was made of blood. This sequence originates from a woman aged 55-69 years in good health. The chain is built from TRBV4-3 and TRBJ2-5, with TRBD2 matching over 7 bases. The CDR3 sequence: CASSQVYTSVGTQYF. For the CDR3, the DNA is TGCGCCAGCAGCCAAGTCTATACTAGCGTTGGGACCCAGTACTTC.